Given below is one TCR beta chain in context. Its target is not known. This record belongs to a study of cytomegalovirus exposure and HLA in healthy donors. The CDR3 consists of 15 residues. V lost 6 bases and J lost 5; bases outside the gene matches: 8. Per germline, CDR1 KGHSH and CDR2 LQKENI. Study observations and caveats: The only immune exposure information that was available was CMV serostatus.

Primers: 60 Vbeta forward and 13 Jbeta reverse. Some clones are missing from TCRdb's copy, which holds only in-frame ones; the method was immunoSEQ multiplex PCR. The data hold about 140,000 clones, with around 70% observed a single time. The sample was PBMCs. This TCR came from a woman between 25 and 40 years old in good health and CMV-seronegative. The J gene is TRBJ2-1, the V gene TRBV18, with 9 bases aligning to TRBD2. In nucleotides, the CDR3 is TGTGCCAGCTCCAGTATAGCGGGGGATAACAATGAGCAGTTCTTC. This sequence encodes CASSSIAGDNNEQFF.